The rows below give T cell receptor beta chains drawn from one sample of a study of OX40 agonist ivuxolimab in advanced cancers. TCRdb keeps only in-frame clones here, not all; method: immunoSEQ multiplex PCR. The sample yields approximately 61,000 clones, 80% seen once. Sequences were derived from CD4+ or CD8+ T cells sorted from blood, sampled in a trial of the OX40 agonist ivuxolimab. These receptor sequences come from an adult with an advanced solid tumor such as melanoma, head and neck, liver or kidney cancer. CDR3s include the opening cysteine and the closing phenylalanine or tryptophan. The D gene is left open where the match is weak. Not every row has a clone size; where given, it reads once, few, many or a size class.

CDR3 protein: CASSLAGGPGDTQYF; CDR3 DNA: TGCGCCAGCAGCTTGGCTGGGGGTCCTGGGGATACGCAGTATTTT; CDR3 length: 15; clone size: .; D gene: .; V gene: TRBV5-1; J gene: TRBJ2-3
CDR3 protein: CASSLVGQGDTQYF; CDR3 DNA: TGCGCCAGCAGCTTGGTGGGACAGGGAGATACGCAGTATTTT; CDR3 length: 14; clone size: .; D gene: TRBD1; V gene: TRBV5-1; J gene: TRBJ2-3
CDR3 protein: CASSLAGPNTEAFF; CDR3 DNA: TGCGCCAGCAGCCTCGCGGGGCCGAACACTGAAGCTTTCTTT; CDR3 length: 14; clone size: .; D gene: .; V gene: TRBV5-1; J gene: TRBJ1-1
CDR3 protein: CASSTLGWGETYEQYF; CDR3 DNA: TGTGCCAGCAGTACCCTTGGGTGGGGGGAGACCTACGAGCAGTACTTC; CDR3 length: 16; clone size: few; D gene: .; V gene: TRBV2; J gene: TRBJ2-7
CDR3 protein: CASITGTVNYGYTF; CDR3 DNA: TGTGCCAGCATTACCGGGACAGTTAACTATGGCTACACCTTC; CDR3 length: 14; clone size: .; D gene: TRBD1; V gene: TRBV6-6; J gene: TRBJ1-2
CDR3 protein: CASSRTGDPFEQYF; CDR3 DNA: TGTGCCAGCAGCAGGACAGGGGATCCCTTCGAGCAGTACTTC; CDR3 length: 14; clone size: .; D gene: TRBD1; V gene: TRBV6-5; J gene: TRBJ2-7
CDR3 protein: CASSLAGIEAFF; CDR3 DNA: TGTGCCAGCAGCTTAGCAGGGATTGAAGCTTTCTTT; CDR3 length: 12; clone size: .; D gene: .; V gene: TRBV7-8; J gene: TRBJ1-1
CDR3 protein: CACLRGGTEAFF; CDR3 DNA: TGTGCCTGCCTTAGGGGGGGGACTGAAGCTTTCTTT; CDR3 length: 12; clone size: once; D gene: .; V gene: TRBV30; J gene: TRBJ1-1
CDR3 protein: CASSEGLYLTDTQYF; CDR3 DNA: TGTGCCAGCAGTGAGGGACTCTATCTCACAGATACGCAGTATTTT; CDR3 length: 15; clone size: .; D gene: .; V gene: TRBV6-1; J gene: TRBJ2-3
CDR3 protein: CASTKDSGRTDTQYF; CDR3 DNA: TGTGCCAGCACCAAGGACAGCGGACGCACAGATACGCAGTATTTT; CDR3 length: 15; clone size: .; D gene: .; V gene: TRBV5-4; J gene: TRBJ2-3
CDR3 protein: CASSDRGRSDTQYF; CDR3 DNA: TGTGCCAGCAGCGACAGGGGCCGTTCAGATACGCAGTATTTT; CDR3 length: 14; clone size: few; D gene: TRBD1; V gene: TRBV7-8; J gene: TRBJ2-3
CDR3 protein: CASRRGTLANYGYTF; CDR3 DNA: TGTGCCAGCAGGCGTGGGACACTGGCTAACTATGGCTACACCTTC; CDR3 length: 15; clone size: .; D gene: .; V gene: TRBV6-5; J gene: TRBJ1-2
CDR3 protein: CASIPRGYTEAFF; CDR3 DNA: TGTGCCAGCATTCCCCGGGGGTACACTGAAGCTTTCTTT; CDR3 length: 13; clone size: once; D gene: .; V gene: TRBV2; J gene: TRBJ1-1
CDR3 protein: CASTGPGGFGNEKLFF; CDR3 DNA: TGTGCCAGCACCGGACCCGGGGGCTTTGGTAATGAAAAACTGTTTTTT; CDR3 length: 16; clone size: .; D gene: .; V gene: TRBV7-2; J gene: TRBJ1-4
CDR3 protein: CASTNRGGRGTEAFF; CDR3 DNA: TGTGCCAGTACCAATAGGGGGGGCCGGGGCACTGAAGCTTTCTTT; CDR3 length: 15; clone size: .; D gene: .; V gene: TRBV19; J gene: TRBJ1-1
CDR3 protein: CASSLRIQETQYF; CDR3 DNA: TGTGCCAGCAGTTTAAGGATCCAAGAGACCCAGTACTTC; CDR3 length: 13; clone size: once; D gene: .; V gene: TRBV27; J gene: TRBJ2-5
CDR3 protein: CASSLRGDTGELFF; CDR3 DNA: TGCGCCAGCAGCTTGCGGGGGGACACCGGGGAGCTGTTTTTT; CDR3 length: 14; clone size: few; D gene: TRBD2; V gene: TRBV5-1; J gene: TRBJ2-2
CDR3 protein: CASSARGGQYGELFF; CDR3 DNA: TGTGCCAGCAGCGCTCGCGGGGGACAGTACGGGGAGCTGTTTTTT; CDR3 length: 15; clone size: .; D gene: .; V gene: TRBV9; J gene: TRBJ2-2
CDR3 protein: CASSVSRSTGIGGYTF; CDR3 DNA: TGTGCCAGCAGCGTAAGTCGCTCGACAGGGATTGGTGGCTACACCTTC; CDR3 length: 16; clone size: .; D gene: TRBD1; V gene: TRBV9; J gene: TRBJ1-2
CDR3 protein: CASSLQGARQETQYF; CDR3 DNA: TGTGCCAGCAGTCTACAGGGGGCCCGGCAAGAGACCCAGTACTTC; CDR3 length: 15; clone size: .; D gene: TRBD1; V gene: TRBV11-2; J gene: TRBJ2-5
CDR3 protein: CASSLGGFQGQPQHF; CDR3 DNA: TGTGCCAGCAGCTTAGGTGGGTTTCAAGGGCAGCCCCAGCATTTT; CDR3 length: 15; clone size: few; D gene: .; V gene: TRBV7-2; J gene: TRBJ1-5
CDR3 protein: CASSSLEDTQYF; CDR3 DNA: TGTGCCAGCTCAAGTCTGGAAGATACGCAGTATTTT; CDR3 length: 12; clone size: .; D gene: .; V gene: TRBV18; J gene: TRBJ2-3
CDR3 protein: CASSPKGGNSNQPQHF; CDR3 DNA: TGTGCCAGCTCACCAAAGGGGGGGAATAGCAATCAGCCCCAGCATTTT; CDR3 length: 16; clone size: .; D gene: .; V gene: TRBV18; J gene: TRBJ1-5
CDR3 protein: CASSSGTIADTQYF; CDR3 DNA: TGTGCCAGCAGCTCCGGGACTATTGCAGATACGCAGTATTTT; CDR3 length: 14; clone size: few; D gene: TRBD2; V gene: TRBV11-2; J gene: TRBJ2-3
CDR3 protein: CASSSGTGSRETQYF; CDR3 DNA: TGTGCCAGCAGCTCCGGGACTGGCTCCAGAGAGACCCAGTACTTC; CDR3 length: 15; clone size: .; D gene: .; V gene: TRBV5-6; J gene: TRBJ2-5
CDR3 protein: CASSLRRMNTEAFF; CDR3 DNA: TGTGCCAGCAGTTTACGTCGCATGAACACTGAAGCTTTCTTT; CDR3 length: 14; clone size: few; D gene: .; V gene: TRBV27; J gene: TRBJ1-1
CDR3 protein: CASSVSYQNEKLFF; CDR3 DNA: TGTGCCAGCAGTGTCTCGTATCAAAATGAAAAACTGTTTTTT; CDR3 length: 14; clone size: .; D gene: .; V gene: TRBV6-1; J gene: TRBJ1-4
CDR3 protein: CASATRLSTDTQYF; CDR3 DNA: TGTGCCAGCGCGACCCGGCTAAGCACAGATACGCAGTATTTT; CDR3 length: 14; clone size: .; D gene: .; V gene: TRBV2; J gene: TRBJ2-3
CDR3 protein: CASSLSRGNEQYF; CDR3 DNA: TGTGCCAGCAGTTTATCCCGGGGTAACGAGCAGTACTTC; CDR3 length: 13; clone size: .; D gene: .; V gene: TRBV27; J gene: TRBJ2-7
CDR3 protein: CATRRDRILNTEAFF; CDR3 DNA: TGTGCCACCAGAAGGGACAGAATCTTGAACACTGAAGCTTTCTTT; CDR3 length: 15; clone size: few; D gene: TRBD1; V gene: TRBV6-1; J gene: TRBJ1-1
CDR3 protein: CASSLFTGGLNQPQHF; CDR3 DNA: TGTGCCAGCAGCCTATTTACAGGGGGCTTGAATCAGCCCCAGCATTTT; CDR3 length: 16; clone size: .; D gene: TRBD1; V gene: TRBV7-2; J gene: TRBJ1-5
CDR3 protein: CASSLLGNRGVYNEQFF; CDR3 DNA: TGTGCCAGCAGCTTACTCGGGAACAGGGGAGTCTACAATGAGCAGTTCTTC; CDR3 length: 17; clone size: .; D gene: TRBD1; V gene: TRBV7-9; J gene: TRBJ2-1
CDR3 protein: CASSLDSDYGYTF; CDR3 DNA: TGTGCCAGCAGCTTAGACAGTGACTATGGCTACACCTTC; CDR3 length: 13; clone size: few; D gene: .; V gene: TRBV7-9; J gene: TRBJ1-2
CDR3 protein: CASSFPGADEKLFF; CDR3 DNA: TGTGCCAGCAGCTTTCCAGGGGCGGACGAAAAACTGTTTTTT; CDR3 length: 14; clone size: .; D gene: .; V gene: TRBV7-9; J gene: TRBJ1-4
CDR3 protein: CASSQGNEQFF; CDR3 DNA: TGCGCCAGCAGTCAGGGGAATGAGCAGTTCTTC; CDR3 length: 11; clone size: .; D gene: .; V gene: TRBV10-1; J gene: TRBJ2-1
CDR3 protein: CASSQEGVSYEQYF; CDR3 DNA: TGCGCCAGCAGCCAGGAGGGGGTCTCCTACGAGCAGTACTTC; CDR3 length: 14; clone size: .; D gene: .; V gene: TRBV5-1; J gene: TRBJ2-7
CDR3 protein: CASSQDPISYEQYF; CDR3 DNA: TGTGCCAGCAGCCAAGATCCGATCTCCTACGAGCAGTACTTC; CDR3 length: 14; clone size: many; D gene: .; V gene: TRBV4-2; J gene: TRBJ2-7
CDR3 protein: CASSFSPTGAYNSPLHF; CDR3 DNA: TGTGCCAGCAGCTTCTCCCCGACAGGGGCCTATAATTCACCCCTCCACTTT; CDR3 length: 17; clone size: .; D gene: TRBD1; V gene: TRBV7-3; J gene: TRBJ1-6
CDR3 protein: CASSFTGNEQYF; CDR3 DNA: TGCGCCAGCAGCTTCACAGGGAACGAGCAGTACTTC; CDR3 length: 12; clone size: .; D gene: .; V gene: TRBV5-1; J gene: TRBJ2-7
CDR3 protein: CASGVEAGELFF; CDR3 DNA: TGTGCCAGCGGGGTGGAGGCCGGGGAGCTGTTTTTT; CDR3 length: 12; clone size: .; D gene: .; V gene: TRBV7-8; J gene: TRBJ2-2
CDR3 protein: CASSVDRDSPLHF; CDR3 DNA: TGCGCCAGCAGCGTAGACAGGGATTCACCCCTCCACTTT; CDR3 length: 13; clone size: once; D gene: TRBD1; V gene: TRBV5-1; J gene: TRBJ1-6
CDR3 protein: CAISGDMDQPQHF; CDR3 DNA: TGTGCCATCAGTGGCGACATGGATCAGCCCCAGCATTTT; CDR3 length: 13; clone size: .; D gene: .; V gene: TRBV10-3; J gene: TRBJ1-5
CDR3 protein: CARRALKLSSYEQYF; CDR3 DNA: TGTGCCCGTAGGGCACTGAAGCTATCCTCCTACGAGCAGTACTTC; CDR3 length: 15; clone size: .; D gene: .; V gene: TRBV7-2; J gene: TRBJ2-7
CDR3 protein: CAWDYRGGTEAFF; CDR3 DNA: TGTGCCTGGGACTACCGAGGGGGGACTGAAGCTTTCTTT; CDR3 length: 13; clone size: .; D gene: .; V gene: TRBV30; J gene: TRBJ1-1
CDR3 protein: CASSLASGGVTDTQYF; CDR3 DNA: TGCGCCAGCAGCCTCGCTAGCGGGGGGGTAACAGATACGCAGTATTTT; CDR3 length: 16; clone size: .; D gene: TRBD2; V gene: TRBV5-1; J gene: TRBJ2-3
CDR3 protein: CSVAKSWGGSSYNEQFF; CDR3 DNA: TGCAGCGTCGCGAAATCATGGGGGGGGAGCTCCTACAATGAGCAGTTCTTC; CDR3 length: 17; clone size: .; D gene: TRBD2; V gene: TRBV29-1; J gene: TRBJ2-1
CDR3 protein: CASSSSTSGALYNEQFF; CDR3 DNA: TGTGCCAGCAGCTCCAGCACTAGCGGGGCCCTCTACAATGAGCAGTTCTTC; CDR3 length: 17; clone size: .; D gene: TRBD2; V gene: TRBV7-9; J gene: TRBJ2-1
CDR3 protein: CASRAGRVSNYGYTF; CDR3 DNA: TGTGCCAGCAGAGCTGGAAGGGTTAGTAACTATGGCTACACCTTC; CDR3 length: 15; clone size: .; D gene: .; V gene: TRBV2; J gene: TRBJ1-2
CDR3 protein: CARSLASLGNDEQYF; CDR3 DNA: TGTGCCAGAAGCTTAGCCAGTCTCGGAAATGACGAGCAGTACTTC; CDR3 length: 15; clone size: once; D gene: .; V gene: TRBV7-5; J gene: TRBJ2-7
CDR3 protein: CASSPDGTGSEQYF; CDR3 DNA: TGTGCCAGCAGCCCAGATGGGACAGGGAGCGAGCAGTACTTC; CDR3 length: 14; clone size: .; D gene: TRBD1; V gene: TRBV11-3; J gene: TRBJ2-7